Included here is one T cell receptor beta chain sequence, with context. Clones were sequenced by immunoSEQ multiplex PCR, and TCRdb holds only the in-frame ones, with some missing. The table shows some 110,000 clones, with roughly 95% occurring only once. The data stem from a study of OX40 agonist ivuxolimab in advanced cancers. The sequenced sample was CD4+ or CD8+ T cells sorted from blood, obtained in a trial of the OX40 agonist ivuxolimab. This clonotype originated in an adult with an advanced solid tumor such as melanoma, head and neck, liver or kidney cancer.

CDR3 region: CASSLTANSNQPQHF. Written as DNA, the CDR3 is TGCGCCAGCAGCTTGACAGCGAATAGCAATCAGCCCCAGCATTTT. This sequence joins TRBV5-1 and TRBJ1-5; D remains ambiguous. Trimming removed 1 base from V and 0 bases from J, with 8 bases in between. The germline V gene encodes CDR1 SGHRS and CDR2 YFSETQ. The CDR3 consists of 15 residues.